This TCR beta chain was profiled in a study of cytomegalovirus exposure and HLA in healthy donors. Whole-study findings and limits: Data from an earlier analysis indicated that most TCR beta V segments were productive either about 90% or about 30% of the time. Association of a missense DCLRE1C variant with TCR beta V- and J-gene trimming was reported in a later analysis. While the bulk of TCR sequences proved rare, some public TCRs turned up in many donors. Later work associated over 15,000 TCR beta sequences with HLA alleles at 0.05 false discovery rate.

The PCR had 60 Vbeta and 13 Jbeta primers. Data came from immunoSEQ multiplex PCR; TCRdb stores just in-frame clones and leaves some out. The sample totals about 160,000 clones. As to this clone: Antigen: not known.

Trimming took 6 bases from V and 9 from J, leaving 15 bases between them. The CDR3 contains 12 residues. CDR1 is MDHEN and CDR2 is SYDVKM in the germline V gene. The sequencing input was PBMCs. The chain is built from TRBV28 and TRBJ2-7, with TRBD2 as a possible D gene (5 bases). The receptor's source is a young man in good health and CMV-seronegative. The CDR3 spells CASSQTLAGQYF. The CDR3 DNA reads as TGTGCCAGCAGCCAGACATTGGCGGGGCAGTACTTC.